This T cell receptor beta chain was sequenced for a study of siplizumab effects on memory and regulatory T cells. In the study overall: The study paired mixed lymphocyte reactions, running them with siplizumab at 0.85 to 1 ug/mL or without drug. Findings and limits, study-wide: Proof of suppressive function in proliferating Tregs from siplizumab cultures was not established. Mappable alloreactive CD4+ clones were on average 68.8% Treg-derived with siplizumab, about 26% in controls.

Clones were sequenced by immunoSEQ multiplex PCR, and TCRdb holds only the in-frame ones, with some missing. This sample has about 9,900 clones, with 40% found just once. The CDR3 totals 14 residues. Germline assignment: CDR1 MNHNS and CDR2 SASEGT. With 5 bases clipped from V and 5 bases from J, the junction kept 5 bases outside the gene matches. Mixed lymphocyte reaction cells were cocultured at 37°C for five to seven days. Regarding this clone: The target antigen is unknown. Other DNA variants within this sample encode the same CDR3.

This clonotype was obtained from a human donor in good health; the cells came from an allogeneic mixed lymphocyte reaction. The specimen was CFSE-low (dividing) CD4+ T cells sorted from an allogeneic mixed lymphocyte reaction. This chain uses TRBV6-1 with TRBJ1-5; 8 positions agree with TRBD1. The CDR3 loop reads CASSRTGRDQPQHF. The CDR3, as DNA: TGTGCCAGCAGTCGGACAGGGCGAGATCAGCCCCAGCATTTT.